Following are 21 T cell receptor beta chains from one sample sequenced in a study of cytomegalovirus exposure and HLA in healthy donors. Sequencing was performed with immunoSEQ multiplex PCR; in TCRdb, only in-frame clones are kept and a portion is missing. The table shows about 160,000 clones, with around 96% occurring only once. The sample was PBMCs. These receptors originate from a woman between 18 and 29 years old in good health and CMV-seronegative.

This chain joins TRBV18 and TRBJ2-7, with D perhaps matching TRBD1 (6 bases). V was shortened by 2 bases and J by 5 bases, with 19 bases between the two germline ends. Germline V gene lookup returns CDR1 KGHSH and CDR2 LQKENI. This CDR3 spans 16 amino acids. CDR3 nucleotides: TGTGCCAGCTCACCAAGAACAGGGCCGCTTCCTGACGAGCAGTACTTC. Residues: CASSPRTGPLPDEQYF.

The chain combines TRBV30 with TRBJ2-1; TRBD2 is a possible D gene (5 bases). Germline lookup yields CDR1 GTSNPN and CDR2 SVGIG (reference sequence). CDR3 length: 14 amino acids. The germline V and J ends were trimmed by 4 bases and 0 bases, with 10 bases remaining between them. For the CDR3, the DNA is TGTGCCTGGACGGGGTCGAGCTCCTACAATGAGCAGTTCTTC. Translated, it gives CAWTGSSSYNEQFF.

The chain joins TRBV5-1 to TRBJ2-3; 10 positions agree with TRBD2. CDR1 is SGHRS, CDR2 YFSETQ, per germline. V dropped 1 base and J dropped 1; count of bases not matched to a gene: 3. This CDR3 has 16 amino acids. CDR3 DNA sequence: TGCGCCAGCAGCTTGTCTAGCGGGGGCCGCACAGATACGCAGTATTTT. This sequence encodes CASSLSSGGRTDTQYF. Drawing the rest from reference TRBV5-1 and TRBJ2-3, the complete variable domain is KAGVTQTPRYLIKTRGQQVTLSCSPISGHRSVSWYQQTPGQGLQFLFEYFSETQRNKGNFPGRFSGRQFSNSRSEMNVSTLELGDSALYLCASSLSSGGRTDTQYFGPGTRLTVL.

This chain uses TRBV29-1 with TRBJ2-3; possibly TRBD2 for D (5 bases). V was trimmed by 2 bases and J by 6 bases, leaving 9 bases between them. Germline CDR1 is SQVTM and CDR2 is ANQGSEA. CDR3 length: 12 amino acids. The CDR3 region has the DNA TGCAGCGTTGAACTCCCGGGGGATACGCAGTATTTT. Its translation: CSVELPGDTQYF.

This chain uses TRBV4-1 with TRBJ1-2; 7 bases agree with TRBD1. The ends lost 1 base at V and 3 bases at J; junction bases unmatched: 8. CDR3 length: 16 amino acids. The germline CDR1 and CDR2 sequences are MGHRA and YSYEKL. The CDR3 nucleotides read TGCGCCAGCAGCCAAGCGGACAGGCCCGGGCACTATGGCTACACCTTC. This encodes CASSQADRPGHYGYTF.

The gene calls are TRBV6-5 and TRBJ1-2; TRBD1 aligns across 9 bases. After removal of 4 bases from V and 2 bases from J, the junction contained 5 bases not matched to a gene. The CDR3 contains 15 residues. CDR1 is MNHEY, CDR2 SVGAGI, per germline. CDR3 DNA sequence: TGTGCCAGCAGTTCGCACACAGGGGGCAACTATGGCTACACCTTC. Its translation is CASSSHTGGNYGYTF.

The rearrangement uses TRBV19 and TRBJ1-2, with D unresolved. CDR3 length equals 14 residues. Germline lookup yields CDR1 LNHDA and CDR2 SQIVND (reference sequence). The V end was cut by 4 bases, the J end by 1 base, with 10 bases between. The CDR3 bases are TGTGCCAGTAGTACCCAACACGTTAACTATGGCTACACCTTC. This sequence encodes CASSTQHVNYGYTF.

The CDR3 region is CASSRDTASGANVLTF. Here the CDR3 DNA reads TGTGCCAGCAGCCGGGACACCGCCTCTGGGGCCAACGTCCTGACTTTC. This chain uses TRBV9 with TRBJ2-6, with D tentatively TRBD1 (6 bases). The germline CDR1 and CDR2 sequences are SGDLS and YYNGEE. V shed 4 bases and J shed 0 bases, with 11 bases lying between them. CDR3 length: 16 amino acids.

V gene TRBV6-6 combines with J gene TRBJ1-2; a weak D match, TRBD1 (5 bases). CDR1 and CDR2 from the germline V gene are MNHNY and SVGAGI (reference sequence). The CDR3 totals 13 residues. Trimming removed 7 bases from V and 4 bases from J, with 13 bases in between. CDR3 protein: CASNLPDTYGYTF. The CDR3 DNA reads TGTGCCAGCAACCTACCGGACACCTATGGCTACACCTTC.

The gene calls are TRBV9 and TRBJ2-5; 7 positions match TRBD2. There are 17 residues in the CDR3. Germline CDR1 reads SGDLS; CDR2 reads YYNGEE. With V trimmed by 0 bases and J by 1 base, 9 bases remained unmatched. The chain's CDR3 is CASSVGAATGGQETQYF. The CDR3 region has the DNA TGTGCCAGCAGCGTAGGAGCGGCCACGGGGGGCCAAGAGACCCAGTACTTC.

There are a few counts of this clone. The CDR3 region has the DNA TGCGCCAGCAGCCAAGGAGGAGGGAGGGGGACCTACGAGCAGTACTTC. It translates to CASSQGGGRGTYEQYF. The chain joins TRBV4-1 to TRBJ2-7, with D possibly matching TRBD2 (7 bases). Trimming took 1 base from V and 2 from J, leaving 15 bases between them. CDR1 and CDR2 (germline): MGHRA, YSYEKL. This CDR3 comprises 16 residues.

This chain uses TRBV12-2 with TRBJ1-2; the D call in the table, TRBD1, was not verified against the DNA. TRBV12-2 represents a pseudogene. The CDR3 is made up of 16 amino acids. The CDR3 bases are TGTGCAAGTCGCTTAGCAGAACAGGTCGGGAACTATGGCTACACCTTC. It yields the protein CASRLAEQVGNYGYTF.

The J gene is TRBJ1-4, the V gene TRBV6-1; TRBD1 might be the D (6 bases). The CDR3 spans 14 residues. Trimming stripped 5 bases from V and 0 bases from J, with 7 bases between. Germline values: CDR1 MNHNS, CDR2 SASEGT. CDR3 region: CASSTGTTNEKLFF. The CDR3 DNA sequence: TGTGCCAGCAGTACAGGGACAACTAATGAAAAACTGTTTTTT.

The chain employs TRBV14 and TRBJ2-2; D is undetermined. V was pared by 5 bases and J by 6 bases, with 10 bases between. The CDR3 consists of 13 residues. CDR1 SGHDN and CDR2 FVKESK come from the germline V gene. The CDR3 spells CASSGVSPGELFF. CDR3 bases: TGTGCCAGCAGCGGAGTTAGCCCCGGGGAGCTGTTTTTT.

The chain couples TRBV11-3 to TRBJ2-3; no firm D call. The CDR3 has 14 residues. Germline values: CDR1 SGHNT, CDR2 YENEEA. Between the trimmed V and J ends, which lost 5 bases and 1 base, there was a span of 10 bases. The DNA for the CDR3 is TGTGCCAGCAGCCTCGGGTCTGGCACAGATACGCAGTATTTT. Its translation is CASSLGSGTDTQYF.

The chain joins TRBV10-3 to TRBJ1-4; no definite D call. Germline V gene lookup returns CDR1 ENHRY and CDR2 SYGVKD. The CDR3 contains 13 residues. V lost 2 bases, J lost 7 bases, and 8 bases lay in between. The CDR3 spells CAISEREGEKLFF. For the CDR3, the DNA is TGTGCCATCAGTGAGAGGGAGGGTGAAAAACTGTTTTTT.

V is TRBV30 and J is TRBJ1-3, with 7 bases aligning to TRBD1. The V segment lost 0 bases and the J segment 2 bases; nucleotides outside the gene matches: 7. CDR3 size: 16 residues. CDR1 GTSNPN and CDR2 SVGIG come from the germline V gene (reference sequence). The CDR3: CAWSVRAGTAGNTIYF. The DNA for the CDR3 is TGTGCCTGGAGTGTGAGGGCAGGGACAGCTGGAAACACCATATATTTT.

The V gene is TRBV7-3, the J gene TRBJ2-1; TRBD1 matches 8 bases. This CDR3 contains 13 residues. V lost 4 bases and J lost 8; bases outside the gene matches: 4. Looked up from germline, CDR1 is SGHTA and CDR2 is FQGTGA. The CDR3 sequence: CASSSTGADEQFF. The CDR3 DNA reads as TGTGCCAGCAGCTCGACAGGGGCCGATGAGCAGTTCTTC.

The chain combines TRBV19 with TRBJ1-1; no definite D call. This CDR3 is built from 14 residues. Germline assignment: CDR1 LNHDA and CDR2 SQIVND (reference sequence). V lost 5 bases, J lost 3 bases, and 13 bases lay in between. The CDR3: CASSLAGWDTEAFF. CDR3 in DNA: TGTGCCAGTAGTCTCGCAGGATGGGACACTGAAGCTTTCTTT.

The chain joins TRBV29-1 to TRBJ1-2, with TRBD1 identical over 8 bases. Per the germline V gene, CDR1 is SQVTM and CDR2 is ANQGSEA. Losses at the gene ends were 6 bases for V and 6 bases for J; bases not matched to a gene: 9. The CDR3 has 13 residues. The CDR3 nucleotides are TGCAGCGTAGAGACAGGGGTGAGGAATGGCTACACCTTC. Protein product: CSVETGVRNGYTF.

The gene calls are TRBV5-4 and TRBJ2-2; D may be TRBD1 (6 bases). Per the germline V gene, CDR1 is SGHNT and CDR2 is YYREEE (reference sequence). V was pared by 3 bases and J by 1 base, with 16 bases between. The CDR3 is 17 amino acids. The CDR3 bases are TGTGCCAGCAGCTCAGGATTCAGGGGCCTGAACACCGGGGAGCTGTTTTTT. It encodes CASSSGFRGLNTGELFF.